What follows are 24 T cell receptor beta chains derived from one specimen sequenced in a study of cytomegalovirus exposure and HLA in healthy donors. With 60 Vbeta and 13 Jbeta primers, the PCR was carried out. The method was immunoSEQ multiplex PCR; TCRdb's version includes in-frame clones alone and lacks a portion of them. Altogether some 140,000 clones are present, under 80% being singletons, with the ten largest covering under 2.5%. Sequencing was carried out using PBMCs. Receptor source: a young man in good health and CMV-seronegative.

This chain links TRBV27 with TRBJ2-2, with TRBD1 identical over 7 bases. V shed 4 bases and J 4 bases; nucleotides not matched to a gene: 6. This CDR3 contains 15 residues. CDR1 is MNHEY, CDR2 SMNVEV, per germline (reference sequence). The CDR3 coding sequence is TGTGCCAGCAGTTCCGGGACAGCGCTCACCGGGGAGCTGTTTTTT. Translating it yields CASSSGTALTGELFF.

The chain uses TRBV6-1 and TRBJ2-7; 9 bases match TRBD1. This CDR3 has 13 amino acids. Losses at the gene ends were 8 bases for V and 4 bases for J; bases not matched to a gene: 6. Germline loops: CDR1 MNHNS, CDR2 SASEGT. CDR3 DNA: TGTGCCAGCGGGGACAGGGTAGGTTACGAGCAGTACTTC. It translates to CASGDRVGYEQYF.

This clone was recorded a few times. The CDR3: CASSLERPDHYEQYF. Here the CDR3 DNA reads TGTGCCAGCAGCTTAGAGCGCCCAGACCATTACGAGCAGTACTTC. The genes are TRBV7-9 and TRBJ2-7; D gene unclear. Germline lookup yields CDR1 SEHNR and CDR2 FQNEAQ (reference sequence). The CDR3 contains 15 residues. Trimming left V 1 base short and J 4 bases short, with 14 bases between.

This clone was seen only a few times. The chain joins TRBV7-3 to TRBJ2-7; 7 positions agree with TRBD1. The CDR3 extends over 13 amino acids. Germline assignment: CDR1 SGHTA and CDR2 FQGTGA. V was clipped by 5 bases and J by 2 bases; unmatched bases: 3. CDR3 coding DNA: TGTGCCAGCAGCGCCGGGACAGCCTACGAGCAGTACTTC. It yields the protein CASSAGTAYEQYF.

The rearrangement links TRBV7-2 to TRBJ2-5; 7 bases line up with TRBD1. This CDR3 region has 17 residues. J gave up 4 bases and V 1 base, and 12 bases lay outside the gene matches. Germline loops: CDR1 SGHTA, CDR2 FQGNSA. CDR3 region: CASSLVGSRGGRETQYF. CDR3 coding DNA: TGTGCCAGCAGCTTAGTTGGAAGTAGAGGGGGCCGAGAGACCCAGTACTTC.

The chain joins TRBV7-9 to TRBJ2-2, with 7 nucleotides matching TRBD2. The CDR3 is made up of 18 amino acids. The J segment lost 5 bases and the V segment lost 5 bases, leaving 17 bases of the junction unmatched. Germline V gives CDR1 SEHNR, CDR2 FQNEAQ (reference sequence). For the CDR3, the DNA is TGTGCCAGCAGCCTCACCGTATTCGGACTAGGAGGGACCGGGGAGCTGTTTTTT. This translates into CASSLTVFGLGGTGELFF.

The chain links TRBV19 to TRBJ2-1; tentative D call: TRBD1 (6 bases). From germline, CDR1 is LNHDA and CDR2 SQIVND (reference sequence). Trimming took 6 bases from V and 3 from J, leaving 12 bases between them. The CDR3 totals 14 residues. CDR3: CASRTPGHYNEQFF. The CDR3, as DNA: TGTGCCAGTAGGACCCCGGGACACTACAATGAGCAGTTCTTC.

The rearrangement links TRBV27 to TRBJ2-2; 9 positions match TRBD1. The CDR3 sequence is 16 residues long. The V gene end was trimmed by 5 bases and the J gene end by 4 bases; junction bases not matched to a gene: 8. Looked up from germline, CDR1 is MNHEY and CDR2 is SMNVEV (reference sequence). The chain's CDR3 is CASSHGTGGLTGELFF. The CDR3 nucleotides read TGTGCCAGCAGTCATGGCACAGGGGGCCTCACCGGGGAGCTGTTTTTT.

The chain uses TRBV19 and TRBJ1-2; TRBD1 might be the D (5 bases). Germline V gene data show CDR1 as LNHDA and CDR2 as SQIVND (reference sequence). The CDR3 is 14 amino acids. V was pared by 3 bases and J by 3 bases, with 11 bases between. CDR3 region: CASSISGEDYGYTF. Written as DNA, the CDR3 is TGTGCCAGTAGTATTTCGGGGGAGGACTATGGCTACACCTTC.

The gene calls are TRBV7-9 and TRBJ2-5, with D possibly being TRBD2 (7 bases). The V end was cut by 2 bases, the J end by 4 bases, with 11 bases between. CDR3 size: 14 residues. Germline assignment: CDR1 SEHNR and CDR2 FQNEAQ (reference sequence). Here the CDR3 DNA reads TGTGCCAGCAGCTTACAGGGGAGGGGAGAGACCCAGTACTTC. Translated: CASSLQGRGETQYF.

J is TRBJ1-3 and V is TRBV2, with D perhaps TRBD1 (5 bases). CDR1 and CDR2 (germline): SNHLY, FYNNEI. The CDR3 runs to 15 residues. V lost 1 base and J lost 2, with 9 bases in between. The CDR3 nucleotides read TGTGCCAGCAGTGAAGGCGGGGGGGCTGGAAACACCATATATTTT. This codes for CASSEGGGAGNTIYF.

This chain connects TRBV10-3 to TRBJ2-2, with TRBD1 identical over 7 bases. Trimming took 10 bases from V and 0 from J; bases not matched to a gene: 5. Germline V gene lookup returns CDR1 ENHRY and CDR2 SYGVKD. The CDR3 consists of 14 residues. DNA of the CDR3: TGTGCCACCAGGGACAGCACGAACACCGGGGAGCTGTTTTTT. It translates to CATRDSTNTGELFF.

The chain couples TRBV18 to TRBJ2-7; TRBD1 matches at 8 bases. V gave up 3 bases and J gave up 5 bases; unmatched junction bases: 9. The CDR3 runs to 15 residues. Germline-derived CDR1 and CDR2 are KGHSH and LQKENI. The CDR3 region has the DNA TGTGCCAGCTCACCCCGACAGGGGCAACAGGACGAGCAGTACTTC. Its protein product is CASSPRQGQQDEQYF.

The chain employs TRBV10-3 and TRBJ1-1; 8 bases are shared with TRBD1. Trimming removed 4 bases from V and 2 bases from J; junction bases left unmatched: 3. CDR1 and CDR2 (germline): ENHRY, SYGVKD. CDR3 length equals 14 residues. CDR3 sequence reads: CAISAGTGNTEAFF. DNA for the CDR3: TGTGCCATCAGTGCCGGGACAGGTAACACTGAAGCTTTCTTT.

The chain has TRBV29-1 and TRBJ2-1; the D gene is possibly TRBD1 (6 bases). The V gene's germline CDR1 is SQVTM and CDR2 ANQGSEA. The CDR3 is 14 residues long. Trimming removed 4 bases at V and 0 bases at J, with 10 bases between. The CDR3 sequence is CSVVGGYSYNEQFF. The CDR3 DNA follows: TGCAGCGTTGTTGGGGGCTACTCCTACAATGAGCAGTTCTTC.

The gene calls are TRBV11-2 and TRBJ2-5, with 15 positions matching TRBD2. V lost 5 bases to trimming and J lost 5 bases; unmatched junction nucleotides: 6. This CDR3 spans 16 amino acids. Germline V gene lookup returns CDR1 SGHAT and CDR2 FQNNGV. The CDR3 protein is CASSLRTSGGEETQYF. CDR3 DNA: TGTGCCAGCAGCCTCCGGACTAGCGGGGGGGAGGAGACCCAGTACTTC.

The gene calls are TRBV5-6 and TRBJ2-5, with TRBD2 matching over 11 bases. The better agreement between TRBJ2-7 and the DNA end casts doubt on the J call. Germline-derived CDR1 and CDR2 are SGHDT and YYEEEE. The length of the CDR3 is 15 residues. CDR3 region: CASSLALAGGYEQYF. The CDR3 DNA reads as TGTGCCAGCAGCTTGGCGCTAGCGGGGGGTTACGAGCAGTACTTC.

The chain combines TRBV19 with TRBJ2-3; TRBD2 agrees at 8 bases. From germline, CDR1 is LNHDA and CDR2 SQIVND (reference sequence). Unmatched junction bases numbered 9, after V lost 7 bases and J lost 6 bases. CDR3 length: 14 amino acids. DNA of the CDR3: TGTGCCAGTACCCCGGGACTAGACACCGATACGCAGTATTTT. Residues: CASTPGLDTDTQYF. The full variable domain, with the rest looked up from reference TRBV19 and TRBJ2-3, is DGGITQSPKYLFRKEGQNVTLSCEQNLNHDAMYWYRQDPGQGLRLIYYSQIVNDFQKGDIAEGYSVSREKKESFPLTVTSAQKNPTAFYLCASTPGLDTDTQYFGPGTRLTVL.

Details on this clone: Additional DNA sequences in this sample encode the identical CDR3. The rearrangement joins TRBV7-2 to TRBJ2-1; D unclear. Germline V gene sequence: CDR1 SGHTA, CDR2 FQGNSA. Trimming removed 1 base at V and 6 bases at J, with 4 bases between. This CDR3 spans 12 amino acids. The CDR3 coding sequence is TGTGCCAGCAGCTTAGTTAGCAATGAGCAGTTCTTC. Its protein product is CASSLVSNEQFF.

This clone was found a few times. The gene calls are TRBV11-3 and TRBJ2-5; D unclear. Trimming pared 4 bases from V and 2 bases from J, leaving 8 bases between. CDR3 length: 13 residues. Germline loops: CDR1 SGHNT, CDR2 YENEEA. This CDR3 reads CASSSSQQETQYF. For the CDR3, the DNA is TGTGCCAGCAGCTCCTCCCAGCAAGAGACCCAGTACTTC.

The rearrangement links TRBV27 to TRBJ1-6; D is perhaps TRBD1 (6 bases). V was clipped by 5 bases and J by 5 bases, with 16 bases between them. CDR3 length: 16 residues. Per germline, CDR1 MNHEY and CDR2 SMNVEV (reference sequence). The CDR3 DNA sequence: TGTGCCAGCAGTCATCAAGGACAGCAAAATAATTCACCCCTCCACTTT. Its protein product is CASSHQGQQNNSPLHF.

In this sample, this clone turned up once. The CDR3 nucleotides read TGTGCCAGCAGCTACACAGCGGGGGGGCTGGAGACCCAGTACTTC. This translates into CASSYTAGGLETQYF. V is TRBV7-2 and J is TRBJ2-5; 10 bases are a match to TRBD2. This CDR3 has 15 residues. V trimming: 4 bases; J trimming: 5 bases; junction bases outside the gene matches: 7. Germline V gene data show CDR1 as SGHTA and CDR2 as FQGNSA.

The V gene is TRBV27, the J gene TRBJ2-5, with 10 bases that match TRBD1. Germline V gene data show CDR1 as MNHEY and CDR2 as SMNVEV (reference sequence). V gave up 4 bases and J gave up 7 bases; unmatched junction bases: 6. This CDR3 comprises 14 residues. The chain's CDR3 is CASSSRDRGGTQYF. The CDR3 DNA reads TGTGCCAGCAGTTCCCGGGACAGGGGTGGGACCCAGTACTTC.

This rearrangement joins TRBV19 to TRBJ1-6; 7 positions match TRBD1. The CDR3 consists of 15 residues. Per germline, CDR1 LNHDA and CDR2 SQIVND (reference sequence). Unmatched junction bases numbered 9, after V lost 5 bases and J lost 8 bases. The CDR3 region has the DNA TGTGCCAGTAGTCCTCAAAACAGGGGTGATTCACCCCTCCACTTT. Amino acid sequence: CASSPQNRGDSPLHF.